The 3 T cell receptor delta chains below come from one sample, sequenced in a study of human gamma delta and Vdelta1 T cells. TCRdb re-called the PCR reads with CATT. The data hold 3,500 to 4,500 delta-chain clones, with 20% to 30% observed a single time. Sample: naive CD27+ Vdelta1 gamma-delta T cells from blood. The receptor set was obtained from a human donor in good health.

The V call is TRDV1, the J call TRDJ1; TRDD3 matches 9 bases. The V gene's germline CDR1 is TSWWSYY and CDR2 QGS. This CDR3 has 15 amino acids. The trim removed 2 bases at V and 4 bases at J, leaving 5 bases unmatched. CDR3 in amino acids: CALGEKGIRGDKLIF. The CDR3, as DNA: TGTGCTCTTGGGGAAAAGGGGATACGAGGCGATAAACTCATCTTT.

This clone was counted between two and nine times. One end of the junction is discordant with germline, which a read error may explain. This chain joins TRDV1 and TRDJ1; 9 nucleotides agree with TRDD3. This CDR3 contains 16 residues. The germline CDR1 and CDR2 sequences are TSWWSYY and QGS. CDR3 sequence: CSVDTGGIPSTDKLIF. The CDR3 bases are TGCTCCGTGGATACTGGGGGGATACCTTCCACCGATAAACTCATCTTT.

A remark on this clone: A far larger clone is one nucleotide away, so this likely arose from a read error. V gene TRDV1 combines with J gene TRDJ1; 13 bases map to TRDD3. CDR3 length: 27 residues. Germline lookup yields CDR1 TSWWSYY and CDR2 QGS. The CDR3, as DNA: TGTGCTCTTGGGGAAACGGATTCAGCTAGCCCTCGCCTTATACTGGGGGATACGGGCGGGTACACCGATAAACTCACCTTT. As protein: CALGETDSASPRLILGDTGGYTDKLTF.